These 32 T cell receptor beta chains share one sample of origin, sequenced in a study of blood T cell repertoires in COVID-19. Here immunoSEQ multiplex PCR was the method, and the copy in TCRdb shows in-frame clones only, minus some. The sample yields under 150,000 clones, around 83% seen once. The sample comprised peripheral blood. Receptor source: a man aged 35-49 years with acute or convalescent COVID-19.

The chain combines TRBV24-1 with TRBJ2-7; D is uncertain. The CDR3 covers 13 residues. Trimming shortened V by 0 bases and J by 5 bases, and 7 bases separated the two germline ends. Germline CDR1 and CDR2: KGHDR and SFDVKD. CDR3 residues: CATSDLLADEQYF. The CDR3 region has the DNA TGTGCCACCAGTGATTTGCTGGCGGACGAGCAGTACTTC.

This clone appeared a single time. The V gene is TRBV6-1, the J gene TRBJ2-3; unclear D gene. The V and J ends lost 3 bases and 2 bases respectively, with 9 bases between them. Germline V lookup: CDR1 MNHNS, CDR2 SASEGT. CDR3 length: 14 amino acids. This chain's CDR3 is CASSDAGPTDTQYF. Here the CDR3 DNA reads TGTGCCAGCAGTGATGCAGGTCCCACAGATACGCAGTATTTT.

The chain recombines TRBV5-1 with TRBJ2-3; maybe TRBD2 (6 bases). CDR1 and CDR2 from the germline V gene are SGHRS and YFSETQ. CDR3 length: 15 amino acids. V dropped 4 bases and J dropped 8 bases, with 20 bases sitting between them. CDR3 nucleotides: TGCGCCAGCAGCCTAGGGACTCCGGGGACGGCTACGCAGTATTTT. Translated: CASSLGTPGTATQYF.

V and J are TRBV5-1 and TRBJ2-3; 12 bases align to TRBD2. Germline values: CDR1 SGHRS, CDR2 YFSETQ. This CDR3 has 17 residues. Trimming at V came to 3 bases and at J to 2 bases, leaving 7 bases not matched to a gene. CDR3 in DNA: TGCGCCAGCAGCTCGTGGACTAGCGGGACCTCCACAGATACGCAGTATTTT. This sequence encodes CASSSWTSGTSTDTQYF.

The chain recombines TRBV3-1 (or the pseudogene TRBV3-2) with TRBJ1-2, with D possibly matching TRBD1 (5 bases). V lost 1 base and J 8 bases, leaving 11 bases between the germline ends. Germline CDR1 reads LGHDT; CDR2 reads YNNKEL (reference sequence). The CDR3 is 13 amino acids. The CDR3, as DNA: TGTGCCAGCAGCCAAGCCGGGGGAGGCGGCTACACCTTC. Translation: CASSQAGGGGYTF.

V is TRBV3-1 (or the pseudogene TRBV3-2) and J is TRBJ1-2; D is possibly TRBD1 (6 bases). This CDR3 contains 14 residues. The V gene's germline CDR1 is LGHDT and CDR2 YNNKEL (reference sequence). Trimming shortened V by 4 bases and J by 4 bases, and 13 bases separated the two germline ends. As DNA, the CDR3 is TGTGCCAGCAGCCCACAGGGTGTCGGCTATGGCTACACCTTC. Translated: CASSPQGVGYGYTF.

The V and J genes are TRBV18 and TRBJ1-2, with 8 bases that match TRBD1. With 3 bases clipped from V and 3 bases from J, the junction kept 0 bases outside the gene matches. The length of the CDR3 is 13 residues. The germline gives CDR1 KGHSH, CDR2 LQKENI. The CDR3 nucleotides are TGTGCCAGCTCACCGGGACAGGACTATGGCTACACCTTC. Its protein is CASSPGQDYGYTF. The whole variable domain, filled in from reference TRBV18 and TRBJ1-2, reads NAGVMQNPRHLVRRRGQEARLRCSPMKGHSHVYWYRQLPEEGLKFMVYLQKENIIDESGMPKERFSAEFPKEGPSILRIQQVVRGDSAAYFCASSPGQDYGYTFGSGTRLTVV.

The chain has TRBV9 and TRBJ1-3; 10 bases align to TRBD1. The CDR3 loop spans 15 amino acids. The V gene end was trimmed by 3 bases and the J gene end by 3 bases; junction bases not matched to a gene: 3. CDR1 SGDLS and CDR2 YYNGEE come from the germline V gene. The CDR3 bases are TGTGCCAGCAGCGCCGGGACAGGGGTTGGAAACACCATATATTTT. Encoded protein: CASSAGTGVGNTIYF.

This clone was seen a few times. The chain recombines TRBV7-9 with TRBJ2-7; 7 bases fit TRBD1. The CDR3 runs to 14 residues. Germline values: CDR1 SEHNR, CDR2 FQNEAQ (reference sequence). Trimming took 4 bases from V and 7 from J; bases not matched to a gene: 10. CDR3 coding DNA: TGTGCCAGCAGCTCCACAGAGGGGGCAGGAGAGCAGTACTTC. Its protein product is CASSSTEGAGEQYF.

Only a few counts were recorded for this clone. The J gene is TRBJ1-6, the V gene TRBV19; a possible D gene is TRBD1 (5 bases). V was clipped by 4 bases and J by 6 bases, with 7 bases between them. Germline V gene data show CDR1 as LNHDA and CDR2 as SQIVND (reference sequence). CDR3 length: 13 residues. The CDR3 bases are TGTGCCAGTAGTAGGGACTCTAATTCACCCCTCCACTTT. Its protein product is CASSRDSNSPLHF.

This clone was counted a single time. The chain uses TRBV2 and TRBJ2-1, with a weak D call TRBD1 (5 bases). This CDR3 has 14 amino acids. The germline V gene encodes CDR1 SNHLY and CDR2 FYNNEI. Trimming removed 3 bases from V and 8 bases from J, with 14 bases in between. The CDR3, as DNA: TGTGCCAGCAGTGATCCCCAGGGTTCGGATGAGCAGTTCTTC. This gives the protein CASSDPQGSDEQFF.

The V and J genes are TRBV7-8 and TRBJ1-4, with 9 bases lining up with TRBD1. Trimming at V came to 6 bases and at J to 4 bases, leaving 12 bases not matched to a gene. The CDR3 length is 17 residues. In germline, CDR1 is SGHVS, CDR2 FQNEAQ. Written as DNA, the CDR3 is TGTGCCAGCAGTTTGCCGGGACAGGGAATGGGTAATGAAAAACTGTTTTTT. It yields the protein CASSLPGQGMGNEKLFF.

The V call is TRBV2, the J call TRBJ1-1, with a tentative D call TRBD1 (5 bases). The CDR3 has 15 residues. Trimming stripped 6 bases from V and 0 bases from J, with 14 bases between. Per the germline V gene, CDR1 is SNHLY and CDR2 is FYNNEI. CDR3 sequence: CASRRWLGVNTEAFF. The CDR3 DNA sequence: TGTGCCAGCAGGCGATGGTTAGGGGTGAACACTGAAGCTTTCTTT.

The gene calls are TRBV5-1 and TRBJ2-3; a possible D gene is TRBD2 (6 bases). Deletions cut 5 bases from V and 0 bases from J, with 13 bases between. Germline V lookup: CDR1 SGHRS, CDR2 YFSETQ. The CDR3 sequence is 15 residues long. The CDR3 nucleotides are TGCGCCAGCAGACCCCGGGGGACCAGCACAGATACGCAGTATTTT. Translation: CASRPRGTSTDTQYF.

This clone appeared once. The V and J genes are TRBV7-9 and TRBJ2-7; TRBD1 agrees at 7 bases. Germline CDR1 SEHNR, CDR2 FQNEAQ (reference sequence). The V segment lost 4 bases and the J segment 5 bases; nucleotides outside the gene matches: 8. CDR3 size: 14 residues. The CDR3 sequence is CASSSTTGSHEQYF. The CDR3 DNA sequence: TGTGCCAGCAGCTCCACGACAGGGTCCCACGAGCAGTACTTC.

This clone was detected only once. The J gene is TRBJ1-3, the V gene TRBV12-3 or TRBV12-4; 8 nucleotides match TRBD1. This CDR3 has 12 residues. After removal of 5 bases from V and 15 bases from J, the junction contained 9 bases not matched to a gene. The chain's CDR3 is CASSPHRGDEYF. CDR3 sequence (DNA): TGTGCCAGCAGTCCCCACAGGGGGGACGAATATTTT.

The chain joins TRBV2 to TRBJ2-7; 10 bases line up with TRBD2. Germline assignment: CDR1 SNHLY and CDR2 FYNNEI. Germline trimming cut 6 bases from V and 6 bases from J; bases unmatched to any gene: 8. The CDR3 runs 14 residues. CDR3: CASRTLAGAREQYF. The CDR3 DNA follows: TGTGCCAGCAGGACCCTAGCGGGGGCCCGCGAGCAGTACTTC.

The genes are TRBV6-5 and TRBJ2-3; no firm D call. Trimming cost V 6 bases and J 6 bases, with 13 bases left between them. This CDR3 has 13 residues. Germline V lookup: CDR1 MNHEY, CDR2 SVGAGI. The CDR3 region is CASRVEMVDTQYF. In nucleotides, the CDR3 is TGTGCCAGCAGGGTGGAGATGGTGGATACGCAGTATTTT.

This chain uses TRBV4-1 with TRBJ1-3; 8 bases are a match to TRBD1. Germline V gene sequence: CDR1 MGHRA, CDR2 YSYEKL. The J segment lost 2 bases and the V segment lost 1 base, leaving 7 bases of the junction unmatched. This CDR3 has 17 residues. The CDR3: CASSQVPTGQAGNTIYF. The DNA of the CDR3 is TGCGCCAGCAGCCAAGTCCCCACGGGACAGGCTGGAAACACCATATATTTT.

The chain is built from TRBV5-5 and TRBJ2-5; TRBD2 aligns across 7 bases. The CDR3 sequence is 13 residues long. V shed 4 bases and J 5 bases; nucleotides not matched to a gene: 5. Looked up from germline, CDR1 is SGHKS and CDR2 is YYEKEE (reference sequence). The CDR3 DNA is TGTGCCAGCAGCCGGCAGGGAGGGGAGACCCAGTACTTC. Protein sequence: CASSRQGGETQYF.

The chain combines TRBV19 with TRBJ2-7; a possible D gene is TRBD2 (7 bases). The CDR3 length is 16 residues. Germline lookup yields CDR1 LNHDA and CDR2 SQIVND (reference sequence). Trimming cost V 6 bases and J 3 bases, with 21 bases left between them. CDR3: CASRRSLGGAYYEQYF. Here the CDR3 DNA reads TGTGCCAGTAGGAGGTCTCTTGGGGGGGCCTACTACGAGCAGTACTTC.

The genes are TRBV11-3 and TRBJ2-2, with TRBD1 matching over 7 bases. Per germline, CDR1 SGHNT and CDR2 YENEEA. V trimming: 5 bases; J trimming: 5 bases; junction bases outside the gene matches: 11. CDR3 length equals 16 residues. The CDR3 protein is CASSISGTVSTGELFF. CDR3 sequence (DNA): TGTGCCAGCAGCATCTCCGGGACAGTGTCGACCGGGGAGCTGTTTTTT. Looking up the rest from reference TRBV11-3 and TRBJ2-2 gives the full variable domain: EAGVVQSPRYKIIEKKQPVAFWCNPISGHNTLYWYLQNLGQGPELLIRYENEEAVDDSQLPKDRFSAERLKGVDSTLKIQPAELGDSAVYLCASSISGTVSTGELFFGEGSRLTVL.

The chain couples TRBV27 to TRBJ2-7, with 8 bases matching TRBD1. J was trimmed by 0 bases and V by 4 bases; bases with no gene match: 14. Germline CDR1 reads MNHEY; CDR2 reads SMNVEV (reference sequence). This CDR3 has 18 residues. The CDR3 DNA is TGTGCCAGCAGTTCAACCCTTTTGGACAGGGAGAGCTCCTACGAGCAGTACTTC. It specifies CASSSTLLDRESSYEQYF.

V is TRBV5-1 and J is TRBJ2-5, with TRBD1 as a possible D gene (5 bases). V lost 4 bases to trimming and J lost 5 bases, with 12 bases between them. Germline V lookup: CDR1 SGHRS, CDR2 YFSETQ. The CDR3 contains 13 residues. This CDR3 is CASSAQGAETQYF. CDR3 coding DNA: TGCGCCAGCAGCGCGCAGGGTGCTGAGACCCAGTACTTC. The variable domain in full, with the rest retrieved from reference TRBV5-1 and TRBJ2-5, is KAGVTQTPRYLIKTRGQQVTLSCSPISGHRSVSWYQQTPGQGLQFLFEYFSETQRNKGNFPGRFSGRQFSNSRSEMNVSTLELGDSALYLCASSAQGAETQYFGPGTRLLVL.

This CDR3 is CASSLALAGPETQYF. DNA for the CDR3: TGCGCCAGCAGCTTGGCCCTGGCAGGGCCAGAGACCCAGTACTTC. The chain uses TRBV5-1 and TRBJ2-5; a weak D match, TRBD1 (5 bases). The germline CDR1 and CDR2 sequences are SGHRS and YFSETQ. V shed 0 bases and J shed 4 bases, with 13 bases lying between them. CDR3 size: 15 residues.

The rearrangement uses TRBV25-1 and TRBJ2-5; a possible D gene is TRBD1 (6 bases). Germline-derived CDR1 and CDR2 are MGHDK and SYGVNS. The V gene lost 1 base and the J gene lost 3 bases, with 9 bases spanning the gap. The CDR3 sequence is 14 residues long. Here the CDR3 DNA reads TGTGCCAGCAGTGAATCGGGACACGAAGAGACCCAGTACTTC. This translates into CASSESGHEETQYF.

This CDR3 reads CASSLSRDIGTDTQYF. Written as DNA, the CDR3 is TGTGCCAGCAGCTTATCTCGGGACATAGGCACAGATACGCAGTATTTT. The V call is TRBV7-3, the J call TRBJ2-3, with a tentative D call TRBD1 (6 bases). The V end was cut by 2 bases, the J end by 1 base, with 13 bases between. The CDR3 has 16 amino acids. Germline CDR1 is SGHTA and CDR2 is FQGTGA.

This rearrangement joins TRBV7-3 to TRBJ2-2; TRBD1 matches at 9 bases. This CDR3 is 15 amino acids long. Germline V CDR1 and CDR2: SGHTA, FQGTGA. V gave up 5 bases and J gave up 4 bases; unmatched junction bases: 5. The CDR3 region has the DNA TGTGCCAGCAGCCGCGGGACAGGGTCCACCGGGGAGCTGTTTTTT. It codes for CASSRGTGSTGELFF.

The chain combines TRBV12-5 with TRBJ1-1; TRBD1 aligns across 8 bases. V lost 5 bases to trimming and J lost 6 bases; unmatched junction nucleotides: 8. The CDR3 sequence is 14 residues long. Germline assignment: CDR1 LGHNT and CDR2 FRNRAP. CDR3 sequence: CASGLAEDRAEAFF. The CDR3 bases are TGTGCTAGTGGTCTCGCTGAGGACAGGGCTGAAGCTTTCTTT.

The rearrangement uses TRBV7-9 and TRBJ2-5; D call uncertain. V lost 5 bases, J lost 1 base, and 8 bases lay in between. The V gene's germline CDR1 is SEHNR and CDR2 FQNEAQ (reference sequence). The CDR3 runs 13 residues. CDR3 in amino acids: CASSPRVQETQYF. The DNA for the CDR3 is TGTGCCAGCAGCCCCCGGGTCCAAGAGACCCAGTACTTC.

This chain uses TRBV5-1 with TRBJ2-1; 12 bases align to TRBD2. Germline CDR1 reads SGHRS; CDR2 reads YFSETQ. The CDR3 has 14 residues. The V segment lost 1 base and the J segment 15 bases; nucleotides outside the gene matches: 8. Here the CDR3 reads CASSLLSSGGASFF. DNA of the CDR3: TGCGCCAGCAGCTTGTTGTCTAGCGGGGGGGCCTCGTTCTTC.

The rearrangement joins TRBV29-1 to TRBJ2-7, with D perhaps matching TRBD1 (6 bases). This CDR3 has 14 residues. Germline values: CDR1 SQVTM, CDR2 ANQGSEA. Trimming took 3 bases from V and 4 from J, leaving 16 bases between them. The DNA of the CDR3 is TGCAGCGTTGAGGAACCGGGACAAGTATACGAGCAGTACTTC. Its translation: CSVEEPGQVYEQYF.